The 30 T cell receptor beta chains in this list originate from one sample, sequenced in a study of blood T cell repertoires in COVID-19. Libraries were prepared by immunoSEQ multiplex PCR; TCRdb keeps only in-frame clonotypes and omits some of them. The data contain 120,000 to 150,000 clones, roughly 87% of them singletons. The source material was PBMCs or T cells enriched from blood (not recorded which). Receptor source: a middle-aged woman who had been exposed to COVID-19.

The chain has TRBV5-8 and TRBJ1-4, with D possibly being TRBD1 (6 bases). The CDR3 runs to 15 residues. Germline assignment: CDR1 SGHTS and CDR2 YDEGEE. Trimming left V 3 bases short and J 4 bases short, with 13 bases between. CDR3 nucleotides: TGTGCCAGCAGCTCGACAGGCCACCTTAATGAAAAACTGTTTTTT. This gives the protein CASSSTGHLNEKLFF.

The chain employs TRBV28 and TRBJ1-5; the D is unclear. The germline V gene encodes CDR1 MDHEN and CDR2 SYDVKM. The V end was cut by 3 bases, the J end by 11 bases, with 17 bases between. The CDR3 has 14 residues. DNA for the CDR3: TGTGCCAGCAGTTTGGTACAGACATTCTTGACCCAGCATTTT. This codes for CASSLVQTFLTQHF.

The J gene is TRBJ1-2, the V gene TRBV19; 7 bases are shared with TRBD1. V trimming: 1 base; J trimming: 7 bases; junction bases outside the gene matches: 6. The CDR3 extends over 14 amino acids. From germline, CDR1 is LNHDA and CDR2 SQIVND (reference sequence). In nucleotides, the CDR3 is TGTGCCAGTAGTATAGGAGCGACAGGGTCTGGCTACACCTTC. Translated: CASSIGATGSGYTF. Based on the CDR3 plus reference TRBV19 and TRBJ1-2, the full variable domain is DGGITQSPKYLFRKEGQNVTLSCEQNLNHDAMYWYRQDPGQGLRLIYYSQIVNDFQKGDIAEGYSVSREKKESFPLTVTSAQKNPTAFYLCASSIGATGSGYTFGSGTRLTVV.

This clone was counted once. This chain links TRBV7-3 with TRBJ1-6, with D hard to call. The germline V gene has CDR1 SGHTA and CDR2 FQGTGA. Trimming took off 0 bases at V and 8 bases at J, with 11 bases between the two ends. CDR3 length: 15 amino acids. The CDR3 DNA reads TGTGCCAGCAGCTTAACATTCCGGGGTGATTCACCCCTCCACTTT. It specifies CASSLTFRGDSPLHF.

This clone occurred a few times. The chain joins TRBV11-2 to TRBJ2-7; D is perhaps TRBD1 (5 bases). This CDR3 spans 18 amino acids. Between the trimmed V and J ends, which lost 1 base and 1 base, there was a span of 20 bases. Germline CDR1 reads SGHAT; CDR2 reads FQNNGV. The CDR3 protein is CASSLAPFQGLGSYEQYF. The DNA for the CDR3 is TGTGCCAGCAGCTTAGCACCGTTTCAGGGCTTAGGGTCCTACGAGCAGTACTTC.

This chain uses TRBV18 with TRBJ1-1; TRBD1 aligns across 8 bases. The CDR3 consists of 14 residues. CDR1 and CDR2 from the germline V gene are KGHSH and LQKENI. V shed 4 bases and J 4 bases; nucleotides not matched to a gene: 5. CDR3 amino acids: CASSLRQGSTEAFF. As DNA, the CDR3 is TGTGCCAGCTCACTACGACAGGGGAGCACTGAAGCTTTCTTT.

CDR3 amino acids: CASTRDRGGNQPQHF. CDR3 nucleotide sequence: TGTGCCAGCACACGGGACAGGGGGGGCAATCAGCCCCAGCATTTT. The genes are TRBV6-6 and TRBJ1-5; 11 positions agree with TRBD1. V lost 7 bases to trimming and J lost 2 bases; unmatched junction nucleotides: 4. The CDR3 is made up of 15 amino acids. Germline V CDR1 and CDR2: MNHNY, SVGAGI (reference sequence).

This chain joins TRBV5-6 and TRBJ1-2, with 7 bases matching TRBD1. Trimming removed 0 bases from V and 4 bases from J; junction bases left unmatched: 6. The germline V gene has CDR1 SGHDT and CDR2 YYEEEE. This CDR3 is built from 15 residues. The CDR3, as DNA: TGTGCCAGCAGCTTGGTTGCGCAGGGGGGCTATGGCTACACCTTC. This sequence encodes CASSLVAQGGYGYTF.

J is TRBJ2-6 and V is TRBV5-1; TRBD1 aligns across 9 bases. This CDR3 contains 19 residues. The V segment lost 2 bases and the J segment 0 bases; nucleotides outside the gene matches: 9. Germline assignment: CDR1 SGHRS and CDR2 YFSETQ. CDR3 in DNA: TGCGCCAGCAGCTTTTCCCTGGGACAGGGCCCCTCTGGGGCCAACGTCCTGACTTTC. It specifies CASSFSLGQGPSGANVLTF.

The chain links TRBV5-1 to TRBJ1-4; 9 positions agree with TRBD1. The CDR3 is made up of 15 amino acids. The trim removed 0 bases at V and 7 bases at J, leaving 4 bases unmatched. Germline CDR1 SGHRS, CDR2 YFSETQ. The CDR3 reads CASSLDGTGTEKLFF. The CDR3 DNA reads TGCGCCAGCAGCTTGGACGGGACAGGGACTGAAAAACTGTTTTTT.

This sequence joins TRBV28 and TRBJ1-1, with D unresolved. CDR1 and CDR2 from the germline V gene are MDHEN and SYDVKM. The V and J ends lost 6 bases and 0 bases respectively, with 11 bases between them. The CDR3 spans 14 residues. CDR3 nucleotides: TGTGCCAGCAGCCGCCCAGGTCTGAACACTGAAGCTTTCTTT. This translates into CASSRPGLNTEAFF.

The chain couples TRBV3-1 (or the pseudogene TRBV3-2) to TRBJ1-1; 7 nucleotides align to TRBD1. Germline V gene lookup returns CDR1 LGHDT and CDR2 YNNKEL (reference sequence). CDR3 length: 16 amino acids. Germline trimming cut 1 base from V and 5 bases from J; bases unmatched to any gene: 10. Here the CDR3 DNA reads TGTGCCAGCAGCCAAGTCCCCGCTGACAGGGTGACTGAAGCTTTCTTT. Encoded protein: CASSQVPADRVTEAFF.

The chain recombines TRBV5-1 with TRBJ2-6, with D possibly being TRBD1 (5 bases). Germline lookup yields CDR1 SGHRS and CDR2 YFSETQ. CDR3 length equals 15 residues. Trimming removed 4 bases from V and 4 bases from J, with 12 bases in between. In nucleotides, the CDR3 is TGCGCCAGCAGCCTCAGGGCCTCCGGGGCCAACGTCCTGACTTTC. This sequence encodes CASSLRASGANVLTF.

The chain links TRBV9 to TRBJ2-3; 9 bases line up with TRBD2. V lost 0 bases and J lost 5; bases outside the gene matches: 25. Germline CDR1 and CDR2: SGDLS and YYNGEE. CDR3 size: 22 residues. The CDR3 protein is CASSVGELRGLISGRIEDTQYF. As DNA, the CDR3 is TGTGCCAGCAGCGTAGGGGAATTGAGGGGCTTGATTAGCGGGAGAATTGAAGATACGCAGTATTTT.

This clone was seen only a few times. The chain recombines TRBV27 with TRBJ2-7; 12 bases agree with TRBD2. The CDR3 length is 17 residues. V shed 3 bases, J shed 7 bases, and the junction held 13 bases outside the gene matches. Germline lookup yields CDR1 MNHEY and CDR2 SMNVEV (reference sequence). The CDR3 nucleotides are TGTGCCAGCAGTTTGGGCAGCAGACTAGCGGGAGCAGGAGAGCAGTACTTC. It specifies CASSLGSRLAGAGEQYF.

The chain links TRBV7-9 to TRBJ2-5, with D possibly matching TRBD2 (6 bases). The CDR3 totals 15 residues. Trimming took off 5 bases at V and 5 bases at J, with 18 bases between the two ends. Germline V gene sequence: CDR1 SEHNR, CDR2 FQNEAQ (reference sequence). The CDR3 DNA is TGTGCCAGCAGCCTTGCAGACGGGGGTATGGAGACCCAGTACTTC. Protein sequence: CASSLADGGMETQYF.

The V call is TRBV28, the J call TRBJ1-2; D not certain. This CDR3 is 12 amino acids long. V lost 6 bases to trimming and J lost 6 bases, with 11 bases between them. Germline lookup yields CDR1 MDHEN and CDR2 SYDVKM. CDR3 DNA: TGTGCCAGCAGGACAACAGTGGATGGCTACACCTTC. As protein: CASRTTVDGYTF.

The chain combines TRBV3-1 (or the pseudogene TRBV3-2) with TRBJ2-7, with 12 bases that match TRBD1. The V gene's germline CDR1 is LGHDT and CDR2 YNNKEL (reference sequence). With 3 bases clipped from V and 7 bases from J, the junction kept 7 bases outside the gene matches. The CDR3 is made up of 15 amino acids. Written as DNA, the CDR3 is TGTGCCAGCAGCCATTCCGGGACAGGGGGCCGTGAGCAGTACTTC. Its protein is CASSHSGTGGREQYF.

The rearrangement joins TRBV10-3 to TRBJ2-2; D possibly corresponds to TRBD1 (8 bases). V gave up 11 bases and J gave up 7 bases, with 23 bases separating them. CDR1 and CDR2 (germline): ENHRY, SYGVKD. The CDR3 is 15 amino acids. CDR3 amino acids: CAAGADRDLNGELFF. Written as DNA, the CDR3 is TGTGCCGCGGGAGCGGACAGGGACTTAAACGGGGAGCTGTTTTTT.

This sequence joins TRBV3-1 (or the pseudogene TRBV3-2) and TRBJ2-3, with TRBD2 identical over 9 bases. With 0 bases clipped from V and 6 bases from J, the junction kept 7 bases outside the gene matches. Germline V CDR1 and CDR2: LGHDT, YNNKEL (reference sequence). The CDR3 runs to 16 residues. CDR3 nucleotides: TGTGCCAGCAGCCAAGAGATTAGCGGGGGTTCGGATACGCAGTATTTT. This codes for CASSQEISGGSDTQYF.

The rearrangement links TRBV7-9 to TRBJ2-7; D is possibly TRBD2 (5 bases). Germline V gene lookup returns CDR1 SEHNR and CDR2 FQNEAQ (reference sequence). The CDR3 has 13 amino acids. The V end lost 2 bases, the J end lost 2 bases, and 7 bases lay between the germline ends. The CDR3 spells CASSLYGTYEQYF. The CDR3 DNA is TGTGCCAGCAGCTTATACGGGACCTACGAGCAGTACTTC.

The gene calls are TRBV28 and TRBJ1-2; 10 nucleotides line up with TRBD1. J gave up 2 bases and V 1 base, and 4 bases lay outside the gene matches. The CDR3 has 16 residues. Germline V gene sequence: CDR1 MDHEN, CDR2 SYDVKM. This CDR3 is CASSLFRTGGNYGYTF. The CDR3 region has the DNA TGTGCCAGCAGTTTATTCCGGACAGGGGGGAACTATGGCTACACCTTC.

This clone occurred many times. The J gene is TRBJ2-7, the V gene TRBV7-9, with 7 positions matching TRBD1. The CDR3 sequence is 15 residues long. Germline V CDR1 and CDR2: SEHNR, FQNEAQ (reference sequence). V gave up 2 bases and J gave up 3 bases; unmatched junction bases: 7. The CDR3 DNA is TGTGCCAGCAGCTTACCTACCGGGACAGTCTACGAGCAGTACTTC. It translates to CASSLPTGTVYEQYF.

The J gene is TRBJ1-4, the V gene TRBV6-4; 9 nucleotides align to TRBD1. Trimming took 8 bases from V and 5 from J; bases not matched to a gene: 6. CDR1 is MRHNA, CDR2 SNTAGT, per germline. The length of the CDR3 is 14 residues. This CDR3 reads CASGTGTGNEKLFF. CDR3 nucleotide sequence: TGTGCCAGCGGTACCGGGACAGGGAATGAAAAACTGTTTTTT.

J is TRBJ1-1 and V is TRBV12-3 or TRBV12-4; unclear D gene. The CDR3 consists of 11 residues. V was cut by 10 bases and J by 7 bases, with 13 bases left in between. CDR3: CAIKGEGEAFF. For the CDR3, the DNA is TGTGCCATCAAGGGAGAAGGTGAAGCTTTCTTT.

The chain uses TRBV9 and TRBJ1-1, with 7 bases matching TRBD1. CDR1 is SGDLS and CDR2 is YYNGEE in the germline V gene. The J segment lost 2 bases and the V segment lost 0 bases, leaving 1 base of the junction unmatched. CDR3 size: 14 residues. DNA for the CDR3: TGTGCCAGCAGCGTAGTAGGGGGCAACACTGAAGCTTTCTTT. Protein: CASSVVGGNTEAFF.

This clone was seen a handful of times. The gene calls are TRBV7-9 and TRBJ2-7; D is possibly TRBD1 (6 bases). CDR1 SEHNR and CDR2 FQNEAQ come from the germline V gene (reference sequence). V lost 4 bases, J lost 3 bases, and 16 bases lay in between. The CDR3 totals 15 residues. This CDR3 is CASSYDRDTFYEQYF. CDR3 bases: TGTGCCAGCAGCTACGACCGGGACACCTTCTACGAGCAGTACTTC. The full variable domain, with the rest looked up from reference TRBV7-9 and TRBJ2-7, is DTGVSQNPRHKITKRGQNVTFRCDPISEHNRLYWYRQTLGQGPEFLTYFQNEAQLEKSRLLSDRFSAERPKGSFSTLEIQRTEQGDSAMYLCASSYDRDTFYEQYFGPGTRLTVT.

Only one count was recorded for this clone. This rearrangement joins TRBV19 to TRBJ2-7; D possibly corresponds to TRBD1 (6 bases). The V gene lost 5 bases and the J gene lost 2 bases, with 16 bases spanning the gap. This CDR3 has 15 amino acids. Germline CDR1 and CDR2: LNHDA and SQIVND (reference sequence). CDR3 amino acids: CASSYGTYTAYEQYF. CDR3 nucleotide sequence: TGTGCCAGTAGTTACGGGACATATACCGCCTACGAGCAGTACTTC.

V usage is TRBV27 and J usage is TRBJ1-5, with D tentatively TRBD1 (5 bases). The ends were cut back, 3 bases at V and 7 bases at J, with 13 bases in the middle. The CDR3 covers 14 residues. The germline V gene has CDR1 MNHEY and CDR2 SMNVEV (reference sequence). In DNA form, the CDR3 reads TGTGCCAGCAGTTTGGCAGGGTTCGGACAGCCCCAGCATTTT. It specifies CASSLAGFGQPQHF.

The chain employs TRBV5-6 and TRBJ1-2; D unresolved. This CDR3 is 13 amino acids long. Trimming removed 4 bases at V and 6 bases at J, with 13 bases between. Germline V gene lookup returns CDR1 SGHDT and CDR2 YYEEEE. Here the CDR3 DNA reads TGTGCCAGCAGCCAACGTCAAACAGATGGCTACACCTTC. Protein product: CASSQRQTDGYTF.